This T cell receptor (beta chain) was observed in a study of T-cell reconstitution after alpha-beta-depleted transplantation in children. Study-wide results and limits: Some patients' high day-60 TCRbeta diversity was attributed to recipient cells surviving conditioning. Newly produced T cells mostly provided counts and TCRbeta diversity after one year, as hyperexpanded clones declined. Several hundred graft clones that had expanded were reportedly the source of alpha-beta T cells about two months after transplant.

Concerning this clonotype: Its target is unknown.

Preparation of the TCRbeta library involved a method that used unique molecular identifiers. Using its own MiXCR run on the PCR reads, TCRdb lists one record per CDR3 protein. The sample has about 440,000 distinct CDR3 sequences; about 45% are singletons. The CDR3 sequence is 16 residues long. Germline CDR1 is KGHSH and CDR2 is LQKENI. J was trimmed by 0 bases and V by 0 bases; bases with no gene match: 1. The sequencing used PBMCs, collected before TCRalphabeta/CD19-depleted stem cell transplant. The TCR originated in a girl aged 2 to 9 with aplastic anemia, due to receive a stem cell transplant. V gene TRBV18 combines with J gene TRBJ2-1; 8 nucleotides agree with TRBD2. The CDR3 protein is CASSPPGLDSYNEQFF. The CDR3 nucleotides are TGTGCCAGCTCACCACCGGGACTAGACTCCTACAATGAGCAGTTCTTC.